This TCR beta chain stems from a study of shared clonotypes between healthy human individuals (dated by TCRdb to 2019 to 2021). In terms of the full investigation: The cohort included three men and two women between 18 and 49 years of age. Between about 0.85 and 9.5 billion PBMCs per donor were obtained by leukapheresis. The study deeply sequenced blood TCR repertoires of about five healthy adults to estimate repertoire size and the extent of clonotype sharing between individuals. Per donor, three plates each were used for CD4 naive and CD4 memory, two for CD8 naive, and one for CD8 memory. Libraries were prepared and TCR repertoires were sequenced by different laboratories using diverse techniques, in order to increase sequencing depth and limit assay-specific biases. The research as a whole found: Because the study included a small number of donors, the genetic and exposure-history diversity represented was limited. Rarefaction of sorted-subset datasets indicated incomplete sequencing despite the large sequencing depth. Estimated clonotype richness was generally larger for naive than for memory subsets. When a handful of donors were compared, the shared fraction of clonotypes was around 5% for naive CD4, 3.5% to 4% for naive CD8, about 2.5% for memory CD4, and less than 0.45% for memory CD8. Clonotypes shared by all four sorted-subset donors showed higher generation probabilities than non-shared clonotypes. Sampling was restricted to blood, and TCR repertoires in tissues likely differ from the TCR repertoires found in blood. Pairwise subsampling indicated that sequencing depth was expected to affect the degree of clonotype sharing among donors.

Notes on this clone: Its target antigen remains unknown. The record has no base qualities; no much larger clone is one base away.

Using the deep immunoSEQ assay, TCR CDR3 regions were amplified from genomic DNA by multiplex PCR. Extracted genomic DNA from each cell subset was distributed evenly across all wells of several immunoSEQ 96-well plates, and each plate was treated as a replicate. Each replicate PCR for sorted subsets received about 220 ng genomic DNA, equal to roughly 29,000 T cell genomes. Purified libraries were measured with a Qubit 3.0 fluorometer, size-checked on a Bioanalyzer 2100, and measured again with the KAPA Library Quantification kit. A separate single-read 150-cycle Illumina NextSeq 550 flow cell was used to sequence each immunoSEQ 96-well plate. On the authors' methods: Because only junctional sequences without quality scores were contained in the immunoSEQ output, filtering matching that applied to full-length reads could not be performed. To assign V/J genes and CDR3, sequences were annotated against IMGT germline references using PyIR, a Python wrapper for IgBLAST v1.9. Any read was removed if the V/J assignment was weak (E-value above 1e-6), the CDR3 was missing, or the read contained stop codons, out-of-frame junctions, or ambiguous translated residues. V3J clonotypes were defined as sequences sharing an identical inferred V gene, J gene, and CDR3 amino acid sequence. The percentage overlap between two repertoires was calculated by dividing the number of shared unique clonotypes by the size of the smaller repertoire. Repertoire richness was assessed with RTK rarefaction, the Chao1 estimator, and Recon v2.1 estimates of unobserved clonotypes. Generation probabilities for all TCRbeta clonotypes obtained by the gDNA method from several donors were computed using OLGA. As stored in TCRdb, this immuneACCESS dataset retains in-frame rearrangements with V and J assigned. A fraction of the clones does not appear; measured against another copy, unresolved V genes explain less than half of the discrepancy, and the remainder lacks a known reason. The DNA was the basis for D and trimming; V, J and clone size are from that table. For this sample there are around 1.5 million clones; around 98% appear just once. The ten largest make up approximately 0.45% of the sample.

The donors were healthy, HIV-negative adults with no recently reported acute infections or vaccinations. Every donor was a Caucasian adult residing in Nashville, Tennessee, USA. Magnetic negative selection was used to enrich CD4+ T cells, after which naive cells were positively selected on CD45RA and the negative fraction became the memory subset. Blood was obtained by leukapheresis, after which PBMCs were separated by Ficoll-Histopaque density gradient centrifugation and cryopreserved in liquid nitrogen vapor phase. Analytical flow cytometry was used to check the purity and quantity of each magnetically sorted T cell population. From each sorted fraction, genomic DNA was isolated and quantified by UV absorbance on a Nanodrop 2000c. The CDR3 starts with the cysteine, ends with the phenylalanine, and has 18 residues. Only CDR3 DNA remains: 54 bases, in frame from the first base. The junction shows trimming of 3 bases on V and 3 bases on J, and the gene matches do not reach 17 bases of it. Looking up the germline V gene yields CDR1 MDHEN and CDR2 SYDVKM.

The chain was built from TRBV28 and TRBJ2-7; 7 middle bases align to TRBD1. This clonotype was sampled from a man aged 25-45 years in good health. Specimen: naive CD4+ T cells sorted from blood. The intended sense of this specimen's cell subset or site label: CD45RA+ positively selected. The CDR3 corresponds to CASSLNSARPGQYYEQYF. The DNA reads as follows: TGTGCCAGCAGTTTGAATAGCGCAAGACCGGGACAGTACTACGAGCAGTACTTC.